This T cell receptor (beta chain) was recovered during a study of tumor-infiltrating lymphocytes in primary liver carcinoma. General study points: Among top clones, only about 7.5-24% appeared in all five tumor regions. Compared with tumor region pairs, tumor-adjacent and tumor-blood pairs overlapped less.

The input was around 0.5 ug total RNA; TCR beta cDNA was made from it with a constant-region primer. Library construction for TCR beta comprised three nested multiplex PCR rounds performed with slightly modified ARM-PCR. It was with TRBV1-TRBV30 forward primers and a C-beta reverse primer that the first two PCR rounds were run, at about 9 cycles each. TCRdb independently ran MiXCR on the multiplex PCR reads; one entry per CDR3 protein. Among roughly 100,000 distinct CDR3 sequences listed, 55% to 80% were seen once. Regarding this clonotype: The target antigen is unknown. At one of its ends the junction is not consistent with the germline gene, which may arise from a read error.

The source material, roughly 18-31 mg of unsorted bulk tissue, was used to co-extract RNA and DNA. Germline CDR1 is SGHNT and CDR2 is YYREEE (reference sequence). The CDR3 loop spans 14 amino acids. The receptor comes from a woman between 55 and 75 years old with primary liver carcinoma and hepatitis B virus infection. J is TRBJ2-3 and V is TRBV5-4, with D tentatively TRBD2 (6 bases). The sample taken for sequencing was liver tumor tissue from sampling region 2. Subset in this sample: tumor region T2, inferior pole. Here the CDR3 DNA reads TGTGCCATCACCGTGGAGGGCGGTCAAGATACGGAGTATTTT. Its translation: CAITVEGGQDTEYF. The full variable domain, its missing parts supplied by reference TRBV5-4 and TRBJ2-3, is ETGVTQSPTHLIKTRGQQVTLRCSSQSGHNTVSWYQQALGQGPQFIFQYYREEENGRGNFPPRFSGLQFPNYSSELNVNALELDDSALYLCAITVEGGQDTEYFGPGTRLTVL.